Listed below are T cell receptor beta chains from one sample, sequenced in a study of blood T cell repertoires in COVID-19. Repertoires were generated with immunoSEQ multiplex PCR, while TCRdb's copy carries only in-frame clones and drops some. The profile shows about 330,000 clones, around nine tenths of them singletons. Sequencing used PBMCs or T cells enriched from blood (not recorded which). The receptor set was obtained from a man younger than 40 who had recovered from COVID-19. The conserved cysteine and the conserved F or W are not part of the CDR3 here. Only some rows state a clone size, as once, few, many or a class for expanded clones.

cdr3_aa: ASSDRGGYNEQF
v_call: TRBV9
j_call: TRBJ2-1
clone_size: .

cdr3_aa: ASSYATDLPLH
v_call: TRBV6-5
j_call: TRBJ1-6
clone_size: once

cdr3_aa: ASSQDGRGEQY
v_call: TRBV3-1/TRBV3-2
j_call: TRBJ2-7
clone_size: .

cdr3_aa: ASSVGGQGVGYEQY
v_call: TRBV9
j_call: TRBJ2-7
clone_size: .

cdr3_aa: ASSEATSGFTDTQY
v_call: TRBV2
j_call: TRBJ2-3
clone_size: .

cdr3_aa: ASSLWQGRADTQY
v_call: TRBV5-4
j_call: TRBJ2-3
clone_size: .

cdr3_aa: ASGGANYGYT
v_call: TRBV12-3/TRBV12-4
j_call: TRBJ1-2
clone_size: once

cdr3_aa: ASSSSSNYYTGSYEQY
v_call: TRBV7-9
j_call: TRBJ2-7
clone_size: .

cdr3_aa: ASSQDGGNTIY
v_call: TRBV3-1/TRBV3-2
j_call: TRBJ1-3
clone_size: .

cdr3_aa: ASSDPSGGTGHEQY
v_call: TRBV10-1
j_call: TRBJ2-7
clone_size: few

cdr3_aa: ASSQEGDGTDEQY
v_call: TRBV4-1
j_call: TRBJ2-7
clone_size: .

cdr3_aa: ASRAGQARGYT
v_call: TRBV12-3/TRBV12-4
j_call: TRBJ1-2
clone_size: .

cdr3_aa: ASTLLGAAYGYT
v_call: TRBV9
j_call: TRBJ1-2
clone_size: .

cdr3_aa: ASSLAATRDVYGYT
v_call: TRBV5-6
j_call: TRBJ1-2
clone_size: .

cdr3_aa: ASSIGPGQGAAQPQH
v_call: TRBV19
j_call: TRBJ1-5
clone_size: .

cdr3_aa: ASSPGKRTSGPYNEQF
v_call: TRBV3-1/TRBV3-2
j_call: TRBJ2-1
clone_size: .

cdr3_aa: ASSPRRSEAGFQETQY
v_call: TRBV7-6
j_call: TRBJ2-5
clone_size: .

cdr3_aa: ASSFPPLILDRSHNSPLH
v_call: TRBV28
j_call: TRBJ1-6
clone_size: .

cdr3_aa: AWSRQTNQPQH
v_call: TRBV30
j_call: TRBJ1-5
clone_size: .

cdr3_aa: TSSQVPGLAGFLTGELF
v_call: TRBV1
j_call: TRBJ2-2
clone_size: .

cdr3_aa: ASSALSGGGYNEQF
v_call: TRBV9
j_call: TRBJ2-1
clone_size: .

cdr3_aa: ASSDGGSRQLPF
v_call: TRBV2
j_call: TRBJ2-1
clone_size: .

cdr3_aa: ASSLAPSRTDTQY
v_call: TRBV7-6
j_call: TRBJ2-3
clone_size: .

cdr3_aa: ASSQQANYGYT
v_call: TRBV7-8
j_call: TRBJ1-2
clone_size: .

cdr3_aa: ASSQDRGATQY
v_call: TRBV3-1/TRBV3-2
j_call: TRBJ2-5
clone_size: .

cdr3_aa: ASSSQGEGYT
v_call: TRBV6-5
j_call: TRBJ1-2
clone_size: .

cdr3_aa: ASSGRDQREGEQY
v_call: TRBV7-3
j_call: TRBJ2-7
clone_size: .

cdr3_aa: ASSFGQGYRQPQH
v_call: TRBV6-6
j_call: TRBJ1-5
clone_size: .

cdr3_aa: ASSVGAGYEQY
v_call: TRBV9
j_call: TRBJ2-7
clone_size: .

cdr3_aa: ASSDGLRNTEAF
v_call: TRBV2
j_call: TRBJ1-1
clone_size: .

cdr3_aa: ASSSEPGLVTYEQY
v_call: TRBV18
j_call: TRBJ2-7
clone_size: .

cdr3_aa: ASSYVPLTRQETNTGELF
v_call: TRBV28
j_call: TRBJ2-2
clone_size: .

cdr3_aa: ASSPSTPSGGAVDTQY
v_call: TRBV4-2
j_call: TRBJ2-3
clone_size: .

cdr3_aa: ARSLTSGVRETQY
v_call: TRBV5-3
j_call: TRBJ2-5
clone_size: .

cdr3_aa: AISATGGSRNTGELF
v_call: TRBV10-3
j_call: TRBJ2-2
clone_size: .

cdr3_aa: ASSNPGQGRSGYT
v_call: TRBV28
j_call: TRBJ1-2
clone_size: .

cdr3_aa: ASSLKQGHSSGANVLT
v_call: TRBV5-4
j_call: TRBJ2-6
clone_size: .

cdr3_aa: ASSRGRGGADTQY
v_call: TRBV19
j_call: TRBJ2-3
clone_size: once

cdr3_aa: ASSGTPAPSYEQY
v_call: TRBV9
j_call: TRBJ2-7
clone_size: .

cdr3_aa: ATSARGRNDGYT
v_call: TRBV24-1
j_call: TRBJ1-2
clone_size: .

cdr3_aa: ASSPPNTGTGHYEQY
v_call: TRBV9
j_call: TRBJ2-7
clone_size: .

cdr3_aa: ASRSSTGKATEAF
v_call: TRBV7-3
j_call: TRBJ1-1
clone_size: .

cdr3_aa: ASSLSIIGIDTQY
v_call: TRBV27
j_call: TRBJ2-3
clone_size: .

cdr3_aa: ASTRNPRGTGELF
v_call: TRBV10-1
j_call: TRBJ2-2
clone_size: .

cdr3_aa: ASSPTGWGGYTEAF
v_call: TRBV7-9
j_call: TRBJ1-1
clone_size: .

cdr3_aa: ASRPGQGRYQPQH
v_call: TRBV10-1
j_call: TRBJ1-5
clone_size: .

cdr3_aa: ASSPGLAGSSGELF
v_call: TRBV5-1
j_call: TRBJ2-2
clone_size: .

cdr3_aa: AWKQGDHFYEQY
v_call: TRBV30
j_call: TRBJ2-7
clone_size: .

cdr3_aa: ASSIPLGGSYEQY
v_call: TRBV19
j_call: TRBJ2-7
clone_size: .